The clone carrying this TCR beta chain was observed a single time. The target antigen is unknown. This sample was included in a study of a mutant IDH1 vaccine in newly diagnosed glioma. The overall study: Prior therapy was radiotherapy, temozolomide, or both; most received both.

Stated time point: baseline, week 1 (first vaccination visit). The treatment was: pre-vaccination baseline after standard-of-care therapy. The astrocytomas were IDH1-mutant, ATRX-negative, and WHO grade 3 or 4. Broader study findings: Immune responses induced by vaccination arose in around 93% of the patients.

Clones were read by immunoSEQ multiplex PCR, and TCRdb kept only the in-frame ones, dropping some. The sample lists 50,000 or so clones; roughly 80% were seen once. The CDR3 has 14 amino acids. CDR1 and CDR2 (germline): SNHLY, FYNNEI. V lost 6 bases to trimming and J lost 1 base, with 12 bases between them. This TCR was recovered from a young man with glioma. The V call is TRBV2, the J call TRBJ1-2; D may be TRBD1 (6 bases). The input for sequencing was PBMCs, taken from a glioma patient treated with radiotherapy, temozolomide or both. This CDR3 reads CASRGARVNYGYTF. CDR3 DNA sequence: TGTGCCAGCAGGGGGGCCCGTGTTAACTATGGCTACACCTTC.